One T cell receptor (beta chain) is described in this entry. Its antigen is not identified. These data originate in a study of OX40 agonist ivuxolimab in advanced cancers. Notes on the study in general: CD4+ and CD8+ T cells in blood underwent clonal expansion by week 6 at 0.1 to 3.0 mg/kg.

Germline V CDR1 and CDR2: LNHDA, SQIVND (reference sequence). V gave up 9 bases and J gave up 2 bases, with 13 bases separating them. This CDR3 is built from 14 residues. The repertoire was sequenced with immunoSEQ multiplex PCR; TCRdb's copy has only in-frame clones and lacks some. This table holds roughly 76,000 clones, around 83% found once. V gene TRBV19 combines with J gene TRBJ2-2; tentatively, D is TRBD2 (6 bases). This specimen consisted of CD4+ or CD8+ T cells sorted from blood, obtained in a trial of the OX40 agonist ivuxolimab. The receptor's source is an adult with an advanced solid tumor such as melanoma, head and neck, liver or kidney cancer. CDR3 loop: CASGGTRNTGELFF. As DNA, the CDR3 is TGTGCCAGCGGCGGGACTCGCAACACCGGGGAGCTGTTTTTT.